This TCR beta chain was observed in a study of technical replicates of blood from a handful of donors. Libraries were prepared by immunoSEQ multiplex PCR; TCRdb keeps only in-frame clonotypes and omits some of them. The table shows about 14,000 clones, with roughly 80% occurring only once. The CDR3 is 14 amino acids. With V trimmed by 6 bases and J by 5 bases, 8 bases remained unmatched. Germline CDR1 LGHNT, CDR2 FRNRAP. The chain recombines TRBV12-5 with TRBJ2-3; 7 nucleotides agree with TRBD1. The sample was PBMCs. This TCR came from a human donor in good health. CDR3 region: CASGKTGLGDTQYF. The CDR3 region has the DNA TGTGCTAGTGGCAAGACAGGGTTAGGAGATACGCAGTATTTT.